This T cell receptor beta chain was recovered during a study of lymphopenia after photon versus proton radiotherapy. Study-wide points: Post-nadir diversity loss with photons came from oligoclonal expansion, particularly CD8+ Temra cells. Proton therapy kept repertoires fairly stable, unlike photons, which gained effector/memory cells.

The CDR3 is 14 residues long. The germline V gene encodes CDR1 MDHEN and CDR2 SYDVKM. With 1 base removed from V and 8 bases from J, the gap between germline ends came to 9 bases. The repertoire was sequenced with immunoSEQ multiplex PCR; TCRdb's copy has only in-frame clones and lacks some. This table has over 30,000 clones, over 75% appearing once. Turning to this clone: Its antigen is currently unknown.

The source material was peripheral blood, sampled from a patient treated with proton-based radiotherapy. This rearrangement joins TRBV28 to TRBJ1-6; D remains unclear. The clonotype comes from a woman between 65 and 79 years old with pancreatic cancer. The CDR3 loop reads CASSLSVADSPLHF. Here the CDR3 DNA reads TGTGCCAGCAGTTTATCGGTAGCCGATTCACCCCTCCACTTT.